This TCR beta chain was retrieved from a study of OX40 agonist ivuxolimab in advanced cancers. Background on the study: Of the patients, three showed partial responses, one with hepatocellular carcinoma and two with cutaneous melanoma.

Here immunoSEQ multiplex PCR was the method, and the copy in TCRdb shows in-frame clones only, minus some. The sample holds 30,000 or so clones, roughly 89% seen once. Broader study findings: Clonal expansion by week 6 occurred in CD4+ and CD8+ blood T cells (at 0.1 to 3.0 mg/kg).

Germline V gene data show CDR1 as SEHNR and CDR2 as FQNEAQ (reference sequence). V lost 3 bases to trimming and J lost 0 bases, with 5 bases between them. CDR3 length: 14 amino acids. As to this clone: Its matching antigen is unknown.

The receptor was derived from an adult with an advanced solid tumor such as melanoma, head and neck, liver or kidney cancer. This chain uses TRBV7-9 with TRBJ2-2; D is unresolved. The material sequenced was CD4+ or CD8+ T cells sorted from blood, taken in a trial of the OX40 agonist ivuxolimab. The CDR3 sequence: CASSFAANTGELFF. The CDR3 DNA is TGTGCCAGCAGCTTTGCGGCGAACACCGGGGAGCTGTTTTTT.